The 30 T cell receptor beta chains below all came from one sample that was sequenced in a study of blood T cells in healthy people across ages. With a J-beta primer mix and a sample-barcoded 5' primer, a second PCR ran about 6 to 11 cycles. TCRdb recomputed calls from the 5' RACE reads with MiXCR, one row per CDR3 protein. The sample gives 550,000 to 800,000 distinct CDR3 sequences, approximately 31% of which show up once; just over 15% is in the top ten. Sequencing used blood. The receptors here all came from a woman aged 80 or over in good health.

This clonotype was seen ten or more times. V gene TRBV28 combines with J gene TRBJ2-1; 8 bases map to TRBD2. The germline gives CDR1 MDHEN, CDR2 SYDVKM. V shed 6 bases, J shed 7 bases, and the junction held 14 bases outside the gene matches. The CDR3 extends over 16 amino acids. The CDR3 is CASSRSRGAPGNEQFF. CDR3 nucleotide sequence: TGTGCCAGCAGCCGATCGCGGGGGGCCCCGGGTAATGAGCAGTTCTTC.

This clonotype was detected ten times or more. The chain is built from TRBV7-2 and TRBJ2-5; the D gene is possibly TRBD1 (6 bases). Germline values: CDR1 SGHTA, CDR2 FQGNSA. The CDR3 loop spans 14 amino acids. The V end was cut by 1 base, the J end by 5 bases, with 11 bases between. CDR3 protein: CASSLEQGAETQYF. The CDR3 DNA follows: TGTGCCAGCAGCTTAGAACAGGGCGCGGAGACCCAGTACTTC. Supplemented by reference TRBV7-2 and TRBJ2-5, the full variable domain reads GAGVSQSPSNKVTEKGKDVELRCDPISGHTALYWYRQSLGQGLEFLIYFQGNSAPDKSGLPSDRFSAERTGGSVSTLTIQRTQQEDSAVYLCASSLEQGAETQYFGPGTRLLVL.

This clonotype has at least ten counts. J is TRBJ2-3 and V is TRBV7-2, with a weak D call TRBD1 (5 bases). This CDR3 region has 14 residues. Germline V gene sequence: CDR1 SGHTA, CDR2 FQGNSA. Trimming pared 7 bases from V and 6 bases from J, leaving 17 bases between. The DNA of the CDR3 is TGTGCCAGCACCTCCTGGGGCGCTGGGGATACGCAGTATTTT. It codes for CASTSWGAGDTQYF.

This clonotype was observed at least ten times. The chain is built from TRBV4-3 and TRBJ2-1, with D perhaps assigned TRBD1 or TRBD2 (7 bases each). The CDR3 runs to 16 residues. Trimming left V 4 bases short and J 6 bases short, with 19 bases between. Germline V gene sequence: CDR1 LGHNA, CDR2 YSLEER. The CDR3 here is CASSRAGGGAGNEQFF. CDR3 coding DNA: TGCGCCAGCAGCCGGGCAGGGGGGGGCGCGGGCAATGAGCAGTTCTTC.

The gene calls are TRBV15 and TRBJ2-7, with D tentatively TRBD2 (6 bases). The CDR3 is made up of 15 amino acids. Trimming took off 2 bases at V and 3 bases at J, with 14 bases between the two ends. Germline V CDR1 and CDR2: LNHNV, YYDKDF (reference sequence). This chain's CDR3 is CATSRPGLRFYEQYF. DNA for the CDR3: TGTGCCACCAGCAGACCGGGACTGAGATTCTACGAGCAGTACTTC.

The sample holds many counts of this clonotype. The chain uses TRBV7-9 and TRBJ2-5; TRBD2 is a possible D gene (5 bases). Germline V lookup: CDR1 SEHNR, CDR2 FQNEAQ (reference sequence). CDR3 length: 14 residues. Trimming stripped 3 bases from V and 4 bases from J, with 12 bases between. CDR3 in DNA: TGTGCCAGCAGCTTTGGAGGATCCGGAGAGACCCAGTACTTC. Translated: CASSFGGSGETQYF. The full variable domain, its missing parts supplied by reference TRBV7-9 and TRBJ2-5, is DTGVSQNPRHKITKRGQNVTFRCDPISEHNRLYWYRQTLGQGPEFLTYFQNEAQLEKSRLLSDRFSAERPKGSFSTLEIQRTEQGDSAMYLCASSFGGSGETQYFGPGTRLLVL.

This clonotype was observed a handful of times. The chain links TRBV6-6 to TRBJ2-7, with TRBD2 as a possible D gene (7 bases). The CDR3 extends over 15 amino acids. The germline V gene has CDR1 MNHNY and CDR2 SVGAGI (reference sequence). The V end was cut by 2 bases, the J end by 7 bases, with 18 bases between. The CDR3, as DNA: TGTGCCAGCAGTTACGCGGCGGGGGCCGACAATGAGCAGTACTTC. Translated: CASSYAAGADNEQYF.

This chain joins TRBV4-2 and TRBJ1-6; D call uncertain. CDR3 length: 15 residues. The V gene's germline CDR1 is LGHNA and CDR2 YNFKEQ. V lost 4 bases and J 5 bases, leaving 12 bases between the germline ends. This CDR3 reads CASSLKQKDNSPLHF. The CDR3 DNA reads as TGTGCCAGCAGCCTAAAACAGAAAGATAATTCACCCCTCCACTTT.

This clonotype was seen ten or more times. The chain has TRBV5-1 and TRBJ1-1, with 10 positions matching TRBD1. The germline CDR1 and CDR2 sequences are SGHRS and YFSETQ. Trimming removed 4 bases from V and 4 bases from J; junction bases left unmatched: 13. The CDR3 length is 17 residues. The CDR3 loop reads CASSPVRDRGFRTEAFF. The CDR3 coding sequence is TGCGCCAGCAGCCCCGTCCGGGACAGGGGTTTCCGCACTGAAGCTTTCTTT.

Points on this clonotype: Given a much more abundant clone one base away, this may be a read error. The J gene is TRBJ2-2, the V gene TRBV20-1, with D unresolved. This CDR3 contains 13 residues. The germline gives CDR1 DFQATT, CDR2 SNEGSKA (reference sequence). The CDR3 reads CNARHPNTGELFF. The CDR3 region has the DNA TGCAATGCTAGACATCCGAACACCGGGGAGCTGTTTTTT.

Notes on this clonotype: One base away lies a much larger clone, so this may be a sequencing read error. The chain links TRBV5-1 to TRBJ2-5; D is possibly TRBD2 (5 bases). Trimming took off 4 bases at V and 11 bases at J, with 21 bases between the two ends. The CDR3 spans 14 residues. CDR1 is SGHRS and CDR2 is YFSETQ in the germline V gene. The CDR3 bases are TGCGCCAGCAGCATGGCGGGCGACTACAATGAGCAGTACTTC. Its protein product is CASSMAGDYNEQYF. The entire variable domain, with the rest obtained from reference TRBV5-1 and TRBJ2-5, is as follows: KAGVTQTPRYLIKTRGQQVTLSCSPISGHRSVSWYQQTPGQGLQFLFEYFSETQRNKGNFPGRFSGRQFSNSRSEMNVSTLELGDSALYLCASSMAGDYNEQYFGPGTRLLVL.

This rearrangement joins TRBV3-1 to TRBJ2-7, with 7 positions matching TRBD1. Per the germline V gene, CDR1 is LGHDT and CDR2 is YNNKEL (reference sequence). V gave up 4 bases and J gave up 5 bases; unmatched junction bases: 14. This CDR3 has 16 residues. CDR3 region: CASSPGWAGGFHEQYF. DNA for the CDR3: TGTGCCAGCAGCCCAGGGTGGGCAGGGGGTTTCCACGAGCAGTACTTC.

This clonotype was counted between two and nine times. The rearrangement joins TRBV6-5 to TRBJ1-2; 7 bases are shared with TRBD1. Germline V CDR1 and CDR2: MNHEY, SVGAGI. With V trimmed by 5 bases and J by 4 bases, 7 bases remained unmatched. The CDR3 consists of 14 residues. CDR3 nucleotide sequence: TGTGCCAGCAGTCGATCGACAGGGCCCTATGGCTACACCTTC. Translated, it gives CASSRSTGPYGYTF.

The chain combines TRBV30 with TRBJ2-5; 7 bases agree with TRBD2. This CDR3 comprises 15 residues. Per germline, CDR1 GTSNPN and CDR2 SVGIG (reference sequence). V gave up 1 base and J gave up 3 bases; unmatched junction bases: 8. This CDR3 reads CAWSARMGGKETQYF. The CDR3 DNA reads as TGTGCCTGGAGTGCACGGATGGGAGGGAAAGAGACCCAGTACTTC.

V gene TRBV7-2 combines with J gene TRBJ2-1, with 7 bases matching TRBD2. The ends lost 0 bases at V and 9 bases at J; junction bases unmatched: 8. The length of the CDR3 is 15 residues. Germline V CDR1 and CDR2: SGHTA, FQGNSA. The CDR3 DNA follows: TGTGCCAGCAGCTTAGCGGGAGGGCCGGTGGGTGAGCAGTTCTTC. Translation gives CASSLAGGPVGEQFF.

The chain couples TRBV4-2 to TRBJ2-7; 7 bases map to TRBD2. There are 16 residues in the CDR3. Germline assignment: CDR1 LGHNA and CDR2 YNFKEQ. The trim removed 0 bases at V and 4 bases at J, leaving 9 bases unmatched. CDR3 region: CASSQDGLGHPYEQYF. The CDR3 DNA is TGTGCCAGCAGCCAAGATGGACTAGGACACCCTTACGAGCAGTACTTC.

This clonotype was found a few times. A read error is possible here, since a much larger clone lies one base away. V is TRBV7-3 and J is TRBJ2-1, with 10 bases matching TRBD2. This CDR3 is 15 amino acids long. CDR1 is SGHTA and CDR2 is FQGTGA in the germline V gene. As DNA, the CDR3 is TGTGCCAGCAGCATAACAGCGGGGGGGAACAATGAGCAGTTCTTC. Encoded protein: CASSITAGGNNEQFF.

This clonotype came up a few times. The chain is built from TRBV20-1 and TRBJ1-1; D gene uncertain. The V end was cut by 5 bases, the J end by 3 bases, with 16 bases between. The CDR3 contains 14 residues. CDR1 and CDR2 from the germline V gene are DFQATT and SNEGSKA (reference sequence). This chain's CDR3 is CSAATQTPDTEAFF. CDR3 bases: TGCAGTGCTGCAACTCAGACCCCGGACACTGAAGCTTTCTTT.

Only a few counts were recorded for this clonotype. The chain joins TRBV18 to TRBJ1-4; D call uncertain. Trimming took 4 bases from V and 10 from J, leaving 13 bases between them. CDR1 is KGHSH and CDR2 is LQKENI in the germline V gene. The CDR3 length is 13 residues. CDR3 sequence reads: CASSQEGLGKLFF. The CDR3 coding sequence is TGTGCCAGCTCACAAGAGGGTTTGGGAAAACTGTTTTTT.

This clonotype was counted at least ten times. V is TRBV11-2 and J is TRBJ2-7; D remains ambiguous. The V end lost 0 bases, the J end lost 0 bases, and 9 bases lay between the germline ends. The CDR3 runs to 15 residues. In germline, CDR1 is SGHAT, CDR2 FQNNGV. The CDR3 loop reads CASSLETYSSYEQYF. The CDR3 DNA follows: TGTGCCAGCAGCTTAGAGACATACTCCTCCTACGAGCAGTACTTC.

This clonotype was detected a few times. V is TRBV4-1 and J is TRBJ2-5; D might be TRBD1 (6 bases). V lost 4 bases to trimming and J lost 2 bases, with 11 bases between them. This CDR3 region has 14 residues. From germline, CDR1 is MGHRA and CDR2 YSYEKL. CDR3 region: CASSLRQVQETQYF. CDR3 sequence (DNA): TGCGCCAGCAGCCTGAGACAGGTTCAAGAGACCCAGTACTTC.

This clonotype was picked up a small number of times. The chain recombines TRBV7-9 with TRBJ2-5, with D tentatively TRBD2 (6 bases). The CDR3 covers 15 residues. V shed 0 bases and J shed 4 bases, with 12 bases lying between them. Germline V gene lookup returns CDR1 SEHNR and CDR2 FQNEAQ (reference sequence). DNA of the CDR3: TGTGCCAGCAGCTTAGCGGAGGTGGGAGGAGAGACCCAGTACTTC. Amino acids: CASSLAEVGGETQYF.

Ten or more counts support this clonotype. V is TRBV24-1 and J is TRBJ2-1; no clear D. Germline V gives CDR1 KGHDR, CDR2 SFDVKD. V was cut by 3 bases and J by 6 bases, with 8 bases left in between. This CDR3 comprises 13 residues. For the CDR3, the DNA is TGTGCCACCAGTGATGAGTCCCGCAATGAGCAGTTCTTC. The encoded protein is CATSDESRNEQFF.

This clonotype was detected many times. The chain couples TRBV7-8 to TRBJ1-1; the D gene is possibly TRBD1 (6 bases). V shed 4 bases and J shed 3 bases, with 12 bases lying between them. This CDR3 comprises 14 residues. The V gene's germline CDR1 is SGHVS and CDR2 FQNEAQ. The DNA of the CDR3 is TGTGCCAGCAGCTCAGGGCAGGGGTACACTGAAGCTTTCTTT. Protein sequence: CASSSGQGYTEAFF.

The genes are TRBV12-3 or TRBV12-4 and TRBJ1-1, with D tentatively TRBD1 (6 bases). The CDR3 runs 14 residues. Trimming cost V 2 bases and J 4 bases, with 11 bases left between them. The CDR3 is CASSLSGGFTEAFF. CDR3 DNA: TGTGCCAGCAGTTTATCGGGGGGCTTCACTGAAGCTTTCTTT.

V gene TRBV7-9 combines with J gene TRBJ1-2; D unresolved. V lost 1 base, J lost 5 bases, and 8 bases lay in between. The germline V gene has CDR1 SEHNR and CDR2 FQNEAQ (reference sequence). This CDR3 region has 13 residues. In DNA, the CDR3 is TGTGCCAGCAGCTTAGATTCAGAGTATGGCTACACCTTC. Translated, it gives CASSLDSEYGYTF.

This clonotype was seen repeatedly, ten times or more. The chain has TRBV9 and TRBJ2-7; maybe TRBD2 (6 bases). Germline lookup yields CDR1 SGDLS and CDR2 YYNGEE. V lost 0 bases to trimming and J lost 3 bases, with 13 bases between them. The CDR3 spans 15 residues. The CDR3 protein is CASSVDGGPNYEQYF. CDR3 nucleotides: TGTGCCAGCAGCGTAGATGGAGGGCCCAACTACGAGCAGTACTTC.

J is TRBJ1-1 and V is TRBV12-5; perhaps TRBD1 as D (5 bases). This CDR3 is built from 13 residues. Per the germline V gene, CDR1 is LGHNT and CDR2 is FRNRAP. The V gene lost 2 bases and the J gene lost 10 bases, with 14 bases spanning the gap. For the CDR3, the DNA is TGTGCTAGTGGTTTGAGGGGAGCGACGGGAGCTTTCTTT. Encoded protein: CASGLRGATGAFF.

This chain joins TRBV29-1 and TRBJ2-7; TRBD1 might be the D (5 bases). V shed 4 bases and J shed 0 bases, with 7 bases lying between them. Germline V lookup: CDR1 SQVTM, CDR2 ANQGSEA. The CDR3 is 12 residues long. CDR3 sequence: CSVGRGSYEQYF. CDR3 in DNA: TGCAGCGTTGGAAGGGGCTCCTACGAGCAGTACTTC.

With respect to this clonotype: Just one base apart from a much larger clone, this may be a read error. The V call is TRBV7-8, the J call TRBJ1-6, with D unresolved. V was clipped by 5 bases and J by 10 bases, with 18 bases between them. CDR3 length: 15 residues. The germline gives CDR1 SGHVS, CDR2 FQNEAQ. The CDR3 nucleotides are TGTGCCAGCAGCCCTAGTTGGCCTTCCGCCTCACCCCTCCACTTT. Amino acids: CASSPSWPSASPLHF.